This T cell receptor beta chain was obtained from a study of T cell responses to AZD1222 COVID-19 vaccine. Overall study results and limits: At baseline, just a handful of AZD1222 recipients tested seropositive. Spike-specific TCR breadth and depth were elevated following two AZD1222 doses. Females outnumbered males among donors, who were mostly white British; clonal diversity was possibly underestimated.

This clone was recorded once. Its antigen is unidentified. Clones were sequenced by immunoSEQ multiplex PCR, and TCRdb holds only the in-frame ones, with some missing. The sample consists of some 110,000 clones, 80% to 90% of them appearing once. The sample in question was peripheral blood, obtained on day 0 of AZD1222 vaccination. The origin of this receptor is an adult in good health.

DNA for the CDR3: TGTGCCAGCACACCCCGAGGGGCAACCGGGGAGCTGTTTTTT. Translated: CASTPRGATGELFF. The V call is TRBV6-6, the J call TRBJ2-2; perhaps D is TRBD1 or TRBD2 (5 bases each). Looked up from germline, CDR1 is MNHNY and CDR2 is SVGAGI (reference sequence). Trimming left V 7 bases short and J 5 bases short, with 14 bases between. The CDR3 has 14 amino acids.